These 12 T cell receptor beta chains originate from one sample sequenced in a study of blood T cell repertoires in COVID-19. Libraries were prepared by immunoSEQ multiplex PCR; TCRdb keeps only in-frame clonotypes and omits some of them. Of 300,000 to 500,000 clones detected, over 75% appear once; the ten largest clones hold over 2%. Sequenced input: PBMCs or T cells enriched from blood (not recorded which). The receptors originated from a woman aged 40 to 50 with acute COVID-19.

The J gene is TRBJ1-5, the V gene TRBV2; a weak D match, TRBD1 (5 bases). The CDR3 contains 16 residues. V dropped 3 bases and J dropped 7 bases, with 19 bases sitting between them. Per germline, CDR1 SNHLY and CDR2 FYNNEI. The CDR3 sequence is CASSDRQLGAGQPQHF. CDR3 in DNA: TGTGCCAGCAGTGATAGACAGCTAGGGGCGGGACAGCCCCAGCATTTT.

This rearrangement joins TRBV3-1 (or the pseudogene TRBV3-2) to TRBJ2-1; the match to TRBD2 covers 11 bases. With V trimmed by 1 base and J by 5 bases, 10 bases remained unmatched. The V gene's germline CDR1 is LGHDT and CDR2 YNNKEL (reference sequence). The CDR3 runs 18 residues. The CDR3 loop is CASSQGTLAGGRNNEQFF. CDR3 sequence (DNA): TGTGCCAGCAGCCAAGGTACCCTAGCGGGGGGCCGAAACAATGAGCAGTTCTTC.

V and J are TRBV3-1 (or the pseudogene TRBV3-2) and TRBJ1-1, with 8 bases fitting TRBD1. Germline assignment: CDR1 LGHDT and CDR2 YNNKEL (reference sequence). There are 14 residues in the CDR3. With V trimmed by 4 bases and J by 1 base, 2 bases remained unmatched. The DNA of the CDR3 is TGTGCCAGCAGCCTCGGGACAGGGAACACTGAAGCTTTCTTT. This gives the protein CASSLGTGNTEAFF.

This chain connects TRBV9 to TRBJ1-2; TRBD1 aligns across 8 bases. CDR1 is SGDLS, CDR2 YYNGEE, per germline. This CDR3 is built from 14 residues. Trimming at V came to 3 bases and at J to 4 bases, leaving 5 bases not matched to a gene. The CDR3 region has the DNA TGTGCCAGCAGCGCCGACAGGGGCGGCTATGGCTACACCTTC. It is translated as CASSADRGGYGYTF.

V gene TRBV9 combines with J gene TRBJ2-1; 8 nucleotides agree with TRBD2. The trim removed 0 bases at V and 7 bases at J, leaving 9 bases unmatched. Germline values: CDR1 SGDLS, CDR2 YYNGEE. The CDR3 sequence is 16 residues long. Written as DNA, the CDR3 is TGTGCCAGCAGCGTAGAGGGCGGGGGGTTTTGGAATGAGCAGTTCTTC. Translation gives CASSVEGGGFWNEQFF.

V gene TRBV12-3 or TRBV12-4 combines with J gene TRBJ2-3; the D is unclear. V was pared by 7 bases and J by 3 bases, with 11 bases between. This CDR3 spans 13 amino acids. The chain's CDR3 is CASTPYRTDTQYF. The CDR3 DNA sequence: TGTGCCAGCACCCCTTATCGGACAGATACGCAGTATTTT.

The rearrangement links TRBV4-1 to TRBJ1-5; weak D call: TRBD1 (5 bases). Germline lookup yields CDR1 MGHRA and CDR2 YSYEKL. V lost 1 base and J 3 bases, leaving 10 bases between the germline ends. This CDR3 spans 15 amino acids. The CDR3 sequence: CASSQGRGDNQPQHF. Here the CDR3 DNA reads TGCGCCAGCAGCCAAGGTAGGGGTGACAATCAGCCCCAGCATTTT.

This chain links TRBV12-3 or TRBV12-4 with TRBJ1-1, with D perhaps TRBD1 (5 bases). The CDR3 is 13 amino acids. V was cut by 4 bases and J by 5 bases, with 11 bases left in between. The CDR3: CASSYGGGTEAFF. CDR3 coding DNA: TGTGCCAGCAGTTACGGGGGGGGGACTGAAGCTTTCTTT.

V gene TRBV5-1 combines with J gene TRBJ2-7; 9 nucleotides match TRBD1. With V trimmed by 3 bases and J by 5 bases, 12 bases remained unmatched. The germline CDR1 and CDR2 sequences are SGHRS and YFSETQ. The CDR3 spans 16 residues. This chain's CDR3 is CASSSGQGRAVDEQYF. CDR3 DNA: TGCGCCAGCAGCTCTGGACAGGGGAGGGCGGTGGACGAGCAGTACTTC.

This clone came up once. V usage is TRBV10-3 and J usage is TRBJ1-1, with D possibly being TRBD1 (5 bases). The CDR3 has 13 residues. Germline V lookup: CDR1 ENHRY, CDR2 SYGVKD. V was pared by 5 bases and J by 1 base, with 8 bases between. The CDR3: CAISITGNTEAFF. The CDR3 DNA follows: TGTGCCATCAGTATCACAGGGAACACTGAAGCTTTCTTT.

The chain employs TRBV5-1 and TRBJ1-3, with 7 positions matching TRBD1. V trimming: 4 bases; J trimming: 1 base; junction bases outside the gene matches: 2. The CDR3 sequence is 14 residues long. CDR1 and CDR2 (germline): SGHRS, YFSETQ. CDR3 DNA sequence: TGCGCCAGCAGCGCAGGGGGGTCTGGAAACACCATATATTTT. It translates to CASSAGGSGNTIYF.

This clone appeared a few times. This chain joins TRBV4-2 and TRBJ1-6; possibly TRBD1 for D (6 bases). V lost 5 bases, J lost 7 bases, and 9 bases lay in between. The CDR3 loop spans 13 amino acids. The germline CDR1 and CDR2 sequences are LGHNA and YNFKEQ. The CDR3 DNA is TGTGCCAGCAGCTATGACAGGAATTCACCCCTCCACTTT. This encodes CASSYDRNSPLHF.